This T cell receptor beta chain was identified in a study of blood T cell repertoires in COVID-19. Study summary: COVID-19 samples collected from the United States, Italy and Spain covered acute and convalescent phases. From T cells, B-cell-depleted T cells, or PBMCs came the material, which was cDNA or gDNA.

In the study's own analysis: Nucleated cell number was recorded as an estimate derived from reference gene primer amplification. Measured with immunoSEQ multiplex PCR; TCRdb has only the in-frame clones, and not every one. D and trimming come from the DNA, and the V and J calls and clone size come from that table. The table lists about 50,000 clones, more than 85% of them singletons. Germline loops: CDR1 SGHDT, CDR2 YYEEEE. The V gene lost 4 bases and the J gene lost 0 bases, with 5 bases spanning the gap. The CDR3 is 13 amino acids. This clone appeared once. The sequenced material came from peripheral blood. This TCR came from a man aged 50-59 years with active COVID-19. The rearrangement links TRBV5-6 to TRBJ2-4; no definite D call. CDR3 protein: CASSRLAKNIQYF. The CDR3 DNA follows: TGTGCCAGCAGCCGGTTAGCCAAAAACATTCAGTACTTC.